Below are 25 T cell receptor beta chains sequenced from a single sample in a study of CD8+ T cells in alopecia areata. Treatment given: oral pan-JAK inhibitor, 5-10 mg twice daily. RNA extraction and reverse transcription yielded cDNA as sequencing template. TCRdb's table, derived via immunoSEQ multiplex PCR, lists solely in-frame clones and lacks some. This repertoire shows about 100,000 clones, roughly 46% found once; its top ten account for roughly 18%. Sequenced material: CD8+ T cells sorted from blood, taken at week 24, from a patient treated with tofacitinib. These receptors were obtained from a human donor with alopecia areata.

This clone showed up many times. This CDR3 reads CAISESEREGKFF. The CDR3 DNA reads TGTGCCATCAGTGAGTCAGAGCGGGAGGGTAAGTTCTTC. The J gene is TRBJ2-1, the V gene TRBV10-3, with TRBD2 matching 10 bases. The V gene's germline CDR1 is ENHRY and CDR2 SYGVKD. The CDR3 has 13 residues. V shed 0 bases and J 14 bases; nucleotides not matched to a gene: 4.

The V gene is TRBV19, the J gene TRBJ2-1; 10 nucleotides line up with TRBD2. The V gene end was trimmed by 8 bases and the J gene end by 7 bases; junction bases not matched to a gene: 5. Germline values: CDR1 LNHDA, CDR2 SQIVND (reference sequence). CDR3 length: 13 residues. CDR3 nucleotides: TGTGCCAGTCACCTAGCGGGAGTAAATGAGCAGTTCTTC. Its protein product is CASHLAGVNEQFF.

The J gene is TRBJ2-7, the V gene TRBV10-3; TRBD1 matches 10 bases. The CDR3 has 15 residues. V was pared by 7 bases and J by 3 bases, with 9 bases of the junction left unmatched. Germline assignment: CDR1 ENHRY and CDR2 SYGVKD. The CDR3 spells CAITDRGLEGYEQYF. CDR3 coding DNA: TGTGCCATCACTGACAGGGGGCTAGAGGGCTACGAGCAGTACTTC.

The table lists this clone with a count of one. V and J are TRBV28 and TRBJ2-7, with D perhaps matching TRBD1 (5 bases). V shed 10 bases and J shed 0 bases, with 10 bases lying between them. Germline assignment: CDR1 MDHEN and CDR2 SYDVKM. CDR3 length: 12 amino acids. The CDR3 coding sequence is TGTGCCACCAAGACAGCCTCCTACGAGCAGTACTTC. As protein: CATKTASYEQYF.

The chain joins TRBV11-2 to TRBJ2-5; 9 bases fit TRBD1. With the DNA end fitting TRBJ2-7 better, the J assignment may be wrong. The CDR3 contains 15 residues. Germline CDR1 reads SGHAT; CDR2 reads FQNNGV. The CDR3 sequence is CASSSRDRVTYEQYF. The DNA of the CDR3 is TGTGCCAGCAGCTCCCGGGACAGGGTCACCTACGAGCAGTACTTC.

This clone appeared a few times. The chain combines TRBV29-1 with TRBJ2-7, with D perhaps being TRBD1 or TRBD2 (5 bases each). Looked up from germline, CDR1 is SQVTM and CDR2 is ANQGSEA. V was shortened by 6 bases and J by 3 bases, with 12 bases between the two germline ends. CDR3 size: 12 residues. CDR3 sequence (DNA): TGCAGCGTCGCGGGTGGGGGCTACGAGCAGTACTTC. Amino acid sequence: CSVAGGGYEQYF.

The chain is built from TRBV29-1 and TRBJ2-2; D may correspond to TRBD1 or TRBD2 (5 bases each). Germline V gives CDR1 SQVTM, CDR2 ANQGSEA. Between the trimmed V and J ends, which lost 6 bases and 4 bases, there was a span of 15 bases. The CDR3 has 14 residues. The DNA of the CDR3 is TGCAGCGTGATGGGGGTTAGGAGCACCGGGGAGCTGTTTTTT. It specifies CSVMGVRSTGELFF.

This clone has only one observation. The chain combines TRBV20-1 with TRBJ1-1; D remains unclear. Trimming left V 7 bases short and J 3 bases short, with 9 bases between. There are 11 residues in the CDR3. Germline CDR1 DFQATT, CDR2 SNEGSKA (reference sequence). CDR3 in amino acids: CSDGLHTEAFF. The CDR3 bases are TGCAGTGATGGGTTGCACACTGAAGCTTTCTTT.

The CDR3 protein is CASSRAGAKNIQYF. The CDR3 region has the DNA TGCGCCAGCAGTCGAGCAGGCGCCAAAAACATTCAGTACTTC. V gene TRBV23-1 combines with J gene TRBJ2-4; D gene ambiguous. TRBV23-1 belongs to the ORF category, with a function that is uncertain. This CDR3 contains 14 residues. Trimming took off 4 bases at V and 1 base at J, with 8 bases between the two ends.

V and J are TRBV7-2 and TRBJ2-1, with D perhaps TRBD1 (6 bases). The germline V gene encodes CDR1 SGHTA and CDR2 FQGNSA. The CDR3 loop spans 16 amino acids. The ends were cut back, 1 base at V and 5 bases at J, with 15 bases in the middle. As DNA, the CDR3 is TGTGCCAGCAGCTTAGTTGCCTCAGGGGATGACAATGAGCAGTTCTTC. This translates into CASSLVASGDDNEQFF.

The chain is built from TRBV29-1 and TRBJ2-2; TRBD1 is a possible D gene (6 bases). V lost 0 bases and J lost 3, with 14 bases in between. From germline, CDR1 is SQVTM and CDR2 ANQGSEA. The CDR3 totals 16 residues. The CDR3 nucleotides are TGCAGCGTTGAAGATGGTAGGGGGAAGGACACCGGGGAGCTGTTTTTT. Protein: CSVEDGRGKDTGELFF.

There are a few counts of this clone. This chain connects TRBV30 to TRBJ1-1; D might be TRBD1 (5 bases). CDR3 size: 13 residues. The V and J ends lost 0 bases and 7 bases respectively, with 12 bases between them. The germline V gene encodes CDR1 GTSNPN and CDR2 SVGIG (reference sequence). As DNA, the CDR3 is TGTGCCTGGAGTGTTGGGGGATCTCTTGAAGCTTTCTTT. This encodes CAWSVGGSLEAFF.

The chain joins TRBV4-1 to TRBJ2-5, with TRBD2 matching over 14 bases. V lost 2 bases, J lost 5 bases, and 1 base stayed unmatched. Germline V lookup: CDR1 MGHRA, CDR2 YSYEKL. The CDR3 runs to 15 residues. For the CDR3, the DNA is TGCGCCAGCAGCCAACGACTAGCGGGAGGGGAGACCCAGTACTTC. Its protein is CASSQRLAGGETQYF.

This chain links TRBV4-1 with TRBJ1-2; D is unclear. V was shortened by 0 bases and J by 8 bases, with 16 bases between the two germline ends. The CDR3 is 15 amino acids. Germline CDR1 reads MGHRA; CDR2 reads YSYEKL. The CDR3 DNA sequence: TGCGCCAGCAGCCAAGAGAGGCGGACGTCGGAGGGCTACACCTTC. It is translated as CASSQERRTSEGYTF.

For this clone: Germline and junction disagree at one end, which may indicate a read error. CDR3 bases: TGTACCAGCAGTGGGCCAGGGGATCGCAGTGAGCAGTTCTTC. Translating gives CTSSGPGDRSEQFF. The V call is TRBV25-1, the J call TRBJ2-1; TRBD1 might be the D (6 bases). Germline V lookup: CDR1 MGHDK, CDR2 SYGVNS. This CDR3 comprises 14 residues.

The chain combines TRBV20-1 with TRBJ1-1; D possibly corresponds to TRBD1 (6 bases). Germline CDR1 reads DFQATT; CDR2 reads SNEGSKA (reference sequence). CDR3 length equals 11 residues. V lost 5 bases to trimming and J lost 8 bases, with 12 bases between them. This chain's CDR3 is CSAFLQGEAFF. The CDR3 DNA follows: TGCAGTGCTTTCCTACAGGGAGAAGCTTTCTTT.

Relative to its sample, this clone is medium-sized (0.01 to 0.1%). This chain connects TRBV29-1 to TRBJ2-7; 10 positions agree with TRBD1. Germline V gives CDR1 SQVTM, CDR2 ANQGSEA. The J segment lost 6 bases and the V segment lost 3 bases, leaving 5 bases of the junction unmatched. The CDR3 extends over 13 amino acids. The CDR3, as DNA: TGCAGCGTTGACGGGACAGGGGTGGGCGAGCAGTACTTC. This gives the protein CSVDGTGVGEQYF.

The rearrangement links TRBV2 to TRBJ2-7; 10 nucleotides align to TRBD1. Trimming at V came to 6 bases and at J to 3 bases, leaving 8 bases not matched to a gene. Germline values: CDR1 SNHLY, CDR2 FYNNEI. The CDR3 covers 15 residues. CDR3 DNA sequence: TGTGCCAGCAGGGACCCGGGACAGGGGCTCTACGAGCAGTACTTC. This translates into CASRDPGQGLYEQYF.

This clone was seen a handful of times. This chain connects TRBV29-1 to TRBJ2-6, with TRBD1 matching 7 bases. The CDR3 has 17 residues. The germline V gene encodes CDR1 SQVTM and CDR2 ANQGSEA. The V gene end was trimmed by 4 bases and the J gene end by 0 bases; junction bases not matched to a gene: 9. The CDR3 DNA reads TGCAGCGTTGGACGAACAGGGGAAGGCTCTGGGGCCAACGTCCTGACTTTC. This codes for CSVGRTGEGSGANVLTF.

This clone occurred a few times. The J gene is TRBJ2-3, the V gene TRBV7-3, with 9 bases matching TRBD2. The CDR3 is 15 residues long. After removal of 4 bases from V and 4 bases from J, the junction contained 6 bases not matched to a gene. CDR1 is SGHTA, CDR2 FQGTGA, per germline. CDR3 sequence: CASSSIAGVPDTQYF. In DNA form, the CDR3 reads TGTGCCAGCAGCTCAATAGCGGGAGTCCCAGATACGCAGTATTTT.

Written as DNA, the CDR3 is TGTGCCAGCAGATCCGAGGGACAGGCGTCCGGGGAGCTGTTTTTT. Its protein is CASRSEGQASGELFF. J is TRBJ2-2 and V is TRBV6-5; TRBD1 matches 8 bases. Germline CDR1 and CDR2: MNHEY and SVGAGI. V dropped 6 bases and J dropped 6; count of bases not matched to a gene: 9. The CDR3 is 15 residues long.

This clone occurred a few times. This chain uses TRBV29-1 with TRBJ1-2; no definite D call. V gave up 4 bases and J gave up 8 bases, with 14 bases separating them. The CDR3 loop spans 12 amino acids. Germline CDR1 is SQVTM and CDR2 is ANQGSEA. CDR3 nucleotide sequence: TGCAGCGTTGTGGGCCCTGGGAGGGGCTACACCTTC. This encodes CSVVGPGRGYTF.

This chain joins TRBV4-3 and TRBJ2-7; D not resolved. The V end was cut by 4 bases, the J end by 3 bases, with 10 bases between. The length of the CDR3 is 13 residues. Germline CDR1 is LGHNA and CDR2 is YSLEER. The CDR3 coding sequence is TGCGCCAGCAGCCCTCACGCCCGCTACGAGCAGTACTTC. It yields the protein CASSPHARYEQYF.

V and J are TRBV29-1 and TRBJ2-5, with D possibly TRBD1 on 5 matching bases. Trimming left V 5 bases short and J 5 bases short, with 12 bases between. The CDR3 is 12 residues long. From germline, CDR1 is SQVTM and CDR2 ANQGSEA. CDR3 loop: CSVLQAWETQYF. CDR3 nucleotides: TGCAGCGTTTTACAGGCGTGGGAGACCCAGTACTTC.

This clone was observed a handful of times. The genes are TRBV29-1 and TRBJ2-1, with TRBD2 as a possible D gene (5 bases). The V and J ends lost 7 bases and 0 bases respectively, with 10 bases between them. Germline V gene sequence: CDR1 SQVTM, CDR2 ANQGSEA. The CDR3 is 13 residues long. The CDR3 loop reads CSALASSYNEQFF. The CDR3 nucleotides read TGCAGCGCGTTAGCGAGCTCCTACAATGAGCAGTTCTTC.